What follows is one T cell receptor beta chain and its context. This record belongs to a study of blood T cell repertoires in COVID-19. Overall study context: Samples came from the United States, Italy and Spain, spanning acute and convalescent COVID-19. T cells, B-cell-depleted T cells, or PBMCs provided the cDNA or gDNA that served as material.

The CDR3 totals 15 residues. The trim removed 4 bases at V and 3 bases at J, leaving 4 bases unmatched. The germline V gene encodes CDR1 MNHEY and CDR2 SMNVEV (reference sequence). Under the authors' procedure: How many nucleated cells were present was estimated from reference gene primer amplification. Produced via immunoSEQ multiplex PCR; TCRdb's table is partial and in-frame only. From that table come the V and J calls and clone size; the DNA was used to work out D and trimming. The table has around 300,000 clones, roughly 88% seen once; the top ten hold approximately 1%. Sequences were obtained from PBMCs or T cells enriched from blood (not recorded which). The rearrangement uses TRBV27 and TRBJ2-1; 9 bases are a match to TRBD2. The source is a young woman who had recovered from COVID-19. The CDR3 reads CASSSAGGYYNEQFF. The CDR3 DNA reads TGTGCCAGCAGTTCTGCGGGAGGGTACTACAATGAGCAGTTCTTC.